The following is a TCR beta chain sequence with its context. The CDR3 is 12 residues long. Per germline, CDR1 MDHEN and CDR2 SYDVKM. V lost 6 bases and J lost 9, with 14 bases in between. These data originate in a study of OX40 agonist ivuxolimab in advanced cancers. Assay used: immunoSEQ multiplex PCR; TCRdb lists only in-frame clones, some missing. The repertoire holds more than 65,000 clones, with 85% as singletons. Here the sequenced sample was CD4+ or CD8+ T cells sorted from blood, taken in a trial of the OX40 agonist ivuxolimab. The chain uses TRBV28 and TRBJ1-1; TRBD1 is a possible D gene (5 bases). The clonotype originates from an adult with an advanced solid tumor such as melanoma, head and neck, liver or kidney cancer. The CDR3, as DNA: TGTGCCAGCAGCATATCAGGGTTAAAAGCTTTCTTT. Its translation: CASSISGLKAFF. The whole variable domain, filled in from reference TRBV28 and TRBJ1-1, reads DVKVTQSSRYLVKRTGEKVFLECVQDMDHENMFWYRQDPGLGLRLIYFSYDVKMKEKGDIPEGYSVSREKKERFSLILESASTNQTSMYLCASSISGLKAFFGQGTRLTVV.